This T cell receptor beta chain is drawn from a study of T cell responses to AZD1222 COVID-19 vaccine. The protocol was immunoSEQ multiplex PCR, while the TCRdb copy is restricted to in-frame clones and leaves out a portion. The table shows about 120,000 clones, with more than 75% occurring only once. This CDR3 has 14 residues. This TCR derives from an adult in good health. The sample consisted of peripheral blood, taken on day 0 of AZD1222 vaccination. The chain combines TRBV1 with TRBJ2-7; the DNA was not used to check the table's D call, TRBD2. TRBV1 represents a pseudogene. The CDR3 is CTSSHCAGHYEQYF. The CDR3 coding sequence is TGCACCAGCAGCCACTGTGCGGGCCACTACGAGCAGTACTTC.